The present TCR beta chain was sequenced within a study of OX40 agonist ivuxolimab in advanced cancers. Study-level information: The study treated patients with ivuxolimab, an agonistic anti-OX40 (CD134) antibody. Patients undergoing dose escalation presented with hepatocellular carcinoma, melanoma, renal cell or head and neck cancer.

The CDR3 is made up of 14 amino acids. Germline assignment: CDR1 MDHEN and CDR2 SYDVKM. V lost 1 base and J 7 bases, leaving 11 bases between the germline ends. TCRdb's table, derived via immunoSEQ multiplex PCR, lists solely in-frame clones and lacks some. The table has some 83,000 clones, roughly 85% seen once; the top ten hold around 1.8%. Comments on this clone: Antigen unknown.

Study-level results: Doses of 0.1 to 3.0 mg/kg were accompanied by clonal expansion of CD4+ and CD8+ blood T cells by week 6.

The source was CD4+ or CD8+ T cells sorted from blood, collected in a trial of the OX40 agonist ivuxolimab. The origin of this receptor is an adult with an advanced solid tumor such as melanoma, head and neck, liver or kidney cancer. This chain joins TRBV28 and TRBJ1-3; unclear D gene. CDR3 loop: CASSLLPVTNTIYF. The CDR3 bases are TGTGCCAGCAGTTTATTGCCCGTTACTAACACCATATATTTT.